The 6 T cell receptor beta chains reported below all come from one sample, sequenced in a study of cytomegalovirus exposure and HLA in healthy donors. PCR amplification relied on 60 Vbeta primers (plus 13 Jbeta primers). Assay: immunoSEQ multiplex PCR; the TCRdb copy retains only in-frame clones and omits some. This table holds 150,000 to 200,000 clones. Sample: PBMCs. These receptors originate from a woman aged 55-70 years in good health and CMV-seronegative.

The chain recombines TRBV9 with TRBJ2-5; 10 bases match TRBD2. Trimming took 0 bases from V and 5 from J; bases not matched to a gene: 7. This CDR3 comprises 16 residues. CDR1 and CDR2 from the germline V gene are SGDLS and YYNGEE. The CDR3 protein is CASSVAPSGGGETQYF. CDR3 sequence (DNA): TGTGCCAGCAGCGTAGCCCCTAGCGGGGGTGGGGAGACCCAGTACTTC.

The chain recombines TRBV29-1 with TRBJ1-3, with no clear D. This CDR3 comprises 14 residues. Looked up from germline, CDR1 is SQVTM and CDR2 is ANQGSEA. V lost 3 bases and J lost 2, with 11 bases in between. CDR3: CSVDGGGAGNTIYF. CDR3 nucleotides: TGCAGCGTTGACGGCGGTGGCGCTGGAAACACCATATATTTT.

The rearrangement links TRBV5-4 to TRBJ2-1; D is unresolved. V was clipped by 4 bases and J by 4 bases, with 15 bases between them. Germline assignment: CDR1 SGHNT and CDR2 YYREEE (reference sequence). The CDR3 is 15 residues long. CDR3 protein: CASSAASARYNEQFF. As DNA, the CDR3 is TGTGCCAGCAGCGCGGCCTCAGCTCGGTACAATGAGCAGTTCTTC.

The chain combines TRBV19 with TRBJ2-1; 7 bases line up with TRBD1. With V trimmed by 3 bases and J by 0 bases, 8 bases remained unmatched. The CDR3 covers 17 residues. CDR1 is LNHDA and CDR2 is SQIVND in the germline V gene (reference sequence). The CDR3 sequence: CASSIGWAGGSYNEQFF. In DNA form, the CDR3 reads TGTGCCAGTAGTATTGGGTGGGCAGGGGGCTCCTACAATGAGCAGTTCTTC.

The rearrangement joins TRBV2 to TRBJ2-1, with 9 bases matching TRBD1. The V gene's germline CDR1 is SNHLY and CDR2 FYNNEI. The CDR3 is 15 residues long. Trimming cost V 4 bases and J 4 bases; bases outside gene matches: 5. The CDR3 coding sequence is TGTGCCAGCAGTGTAGGACAGGGGTGGTACAATGAGCAGTTCTTC. Its protein is CASSVGQGWYNEQFF.

J is TRBJ1-3 and V is TRBV21-1; the D call of TRBD1 is as the table states it, not checked on the DNA. TRBV21-1 is given as a pseudogene. The CDR3 is made up of 14 amino acids. Written as DNA, the CDR3 is TGTGCCAGCAGCAGGCCGGGACAGGGCGTCACCATATATTTT. Its protein is CASSRPGQGVTIYF.